These 19 T cell receptor beta chains were all obtained from the same sample, sequenced in a study of beta chain features in type 1 diabetes. The entirety of the isolated RNA underwent reverse transcription, so expressed TCRB transcripts were sequenced. Sequenced by immunoSEQ multiplex PCR; TCRdb stores in-frame clones only, minus some. The sample lists some 500,000 clones; about an eighth were seen once. Sequencing used naive CD4+ T cells from blood. The receptors originated from a woman aged 18-29 years in good health.

This clone was counted between two and nine times. The V gene is TRBV9, the J gene TRBJ2-1; tentatively, D is TRBD2 (5 bases). Trimming shortened V by 0 bases and J by 5 bases, and 9 bases separated the two germline ends. Germline-derived CDR1 and CDR2 are SGDLS and YYNGEE. The CDR3 length is 14 residues. DNA of the CDR3: TGTGCCAGCAGCGTAGAGGCTAGCAACAATGAGCAGTTCTTC. This codes for CASSVEASNNEQFF.

This clone was seen only a few times. The chain uses TRBV4-1 and TRBJ1-5, with TRBD1 identical over 7 bases. The CDR3 has 17 amino acids. Trimming took 3 bases from V and 1 from J; bases not matched to a gene: 9. Germline assignment: CDR1 MGHRA and CDR2 YSYEKL. The DNA for the CDR3 is TGCGCCAGCAGCCAGGTGGGACAGTCGGAGAGCAATCAGCCCCAGCATTTT. The encoded protein is CASSQVGQSESNQPQHF.

V usage is TRBV7-9 and J usage is TRBJ2-5; D is uncertain. From germline, CDR1 is SEHNR and CDR2 FQNEAQ (reference sequence). The CDR3 length is 12 residues. Trimming left V 5 bases short and J 7 bases short, with 11 bases between. The chain's CDR3 is CASSEYPGTQYF. CDR3 DNA sequence: TGTGCCAGCAGCGAGTACCCGGGGACCCAGTACTTC.

The V gene is TRBV7-2, the J gene TRBJ2-7; TRBD2 is a possible D gene (6 bases). This CDR3 comprises 14 residues. V dropped 0 bases and J dropped 3 bases, with 9 bases sitting between them. Germline assignment: CDR1 SGHTA and CDR2 FQGNSA. CDR3 DNA: TGTGCCAGCAGCTTAGCGGGACTTGGCTACGAGCAGTACGTC. It yields the protein CASSLAGLGYEQYV.

This clone was counted only a few times. The rearrangement uses TRBV28 and TRBJ2-2; 8 bases align to TRBD2. Looked up from germline, CDR1 is MDHEN and CDR2 is SYDVKM. V was pared by 4 bases and J by 3 bases, with 4 bases of the junction left unmatched. The CDR3 consists of 15 residues. The CDR3 DNA sequence: TGTGCCAGCAGTTCAGCGGGAGCCGACACCGGGGAGCTGTTTTTT. It codes for CASSSAGADTGELFF.

V usage is TRBV2 and J usage is TRBJ2-1, with 12 bases that match TRBD2. V shed 4 bases, J shed 7 bases, and the junction held 5 bases outside the gene matches. CDR1 is SNHLY, CDR2 FYNNEI, per germline. The CDR3 is 15 residues long. The DNA of the CDR3 is TGTGCCAGCAGTGCCAGACTAGCGGGGGAGAATGAGCAGTTCTTC. As protein: CASSARLAGENEQFF.

This sequence joins TRBV2 and TRBJ2-2; no definite D call. This CDR3 contains 15 residues. Germline V gives CDR1 SNHLY, CDR2 FYNNEI. V was shortened by 3 bases and J by 4 bases, with 12 bases between the two germline ends. CDR3 sequence reads: CASSEGADPTGELFF. The DNA for the CDR3 is TGTGCCAGCAGTGAGGGTGCCGATCCCACCGGGGAGCTGTTTTTT.

Only a few counts were recorded for this clone. At the DNA level, this CDR3 is encoded by other sequences in the same sample as well. J is TRBJ2-7 and V is TRBV6-5; 7 positions match TRBD1. Germline V gene lookup returns CDR1 MNHEY and CDR2 SVGAGI. The CDR3 contains 13 residues. With V trimmed by 2 bases and J by 3 bases, 1 base remained unmatched. The CDR3 DNA is TGTGCCAGCAGTTACAGACAGGGCTACGAGCAGTACGTC. Translating it yields CASSYRQGYEQYV.

The chain combines TRBV6-6 with TRBJ2-5; 7 bases are shared with TRBD1. The germline CDR1 and CDR2 sequences are MNHNY and SVGAGI (reference sequence). The CDR3 consists of 14 residues. Unmatched junction bases numbered 2, after V lost 2 bases and J lost 2 bases. The CDR3 spells CASSYRGQQETQYF. The CDR3 DNA sequence: TGTGCCAGCAGTTACAGGGGACAGCAAGAGACCCAGTACTTC.

J is TRBJ2-7 and V is TRBV9; 8 bases are shared with TRBD1. Germline CDR1 is SGDLS and CDR2 is YYNGEE. Trimming at V came to 3 bases and at J to 2 bases, leaving 7 bases not matched to a gene. The CDR3 covers 15 residues. The CDR3 sequence: CASSGNDRGPYEQYF. The CDR3 DNA is TGTGCCAGCAGCGGAAATGACAGGGGCCCCTACGAGCAGTACTTC.

This clone was seen a handful of times. The rearrangement links TRBV7-2 to TRBJ1-1; D is ambiguous. Looked up from germline, CDR1 is SGHTA and CDR2 is FQGNSA. The CDR3 runs 15 residues. With 7 bases removed from V and 4 bases from J, the gap between germline ends came to 19 bases. The CDR3 here is CASIQATGLGTEAFF. The CDR3 nucleotides are TGTGCCAGCATCCAAGCTACTGGGTTGGGCACTGAAGCTTTCTTT.

The rearrangement links TRBV11-2 to TRBJ2-1; the D is unclear. Deletions cut 7 bases from V and 3 bases from J, with 10 bases between. Germline loops: CDR1 SGHAT, CDR2 FQNNGV. This CDR3 is built from 13 residues. The CDR3 here is CASTPRLYNEQFF. CDR3 bases: TGTGCCAGCACCCCGCGCCTCTACAATGAGCAGTTCTTC.

The chain's CDR3 is CASRTLAGVTTDTQYF. In nucleotides, the CDR3 is TGTGCCAGCAGAACACTAGCGGGAGTGACTACAGATACGCAGTATTTT. The chain combines TRBV2 with TRBJ2-3; 11 nucleotides line up with TRBD2. Losses at the gene ends were 6 bases for V and 3 bases for J; bases not matched to a gene: 8. The germline CDR1 and CDR2 sequences are SNHLY and FYNNEI. The CDR3 length is 16 residues.

The chain has TRBV5-4 and TRBJ2-4; 9 bases are a match to TRBD1. Germline CDR1 SGHNT, CDR2 YYREEE (reference sequence). The CDR3 totals 15 residues. Trimming took 0 bases from V and 6 from J; bases not matched to a gene: 4. This CDR3 is CASSLAGQGGNIQYF. For the CDR3, the DNA is TGTGCCAGCAGCTTGGCGGGACAGGGCGGAAACATTCAGTACTTC.

V usage is TRBV4-1 and J usage is TRBJ1-2, with 9 positions matching TRBD1. V lost 2 bases, J lost 8 bases, and 9 bases stayed unmatched. The CDR3 has 15 residues. Germline assignment: CDR1 MGHRA and CDR2 YSYEKL. CDR3 sequence reads: CASSQNSDRGMGYTF. The CDR3 DNA reads TGCGCCAGCAGCCAAAATTCGGACAGGGGTATGGGCTACACCTTC.

In the case of this clone: One base away lies a much larger clone, so this may be a sequencing read error. Other DNA sequences in this specimen translate into the identical CDR3. This chain joins TRBV7-9 and TRBJ2-3; no definite D call. Germline V lookup: CDR1 SEHNR, CDR2 FQNEAQ (reference sequence). The V and J ends lost 4 bases and 2 bases respectively, with 4 bases between them. The CDR3 has 12 residues. The CDR3 loop is CASSSFTDTQYF. The CDR3 DNA reads as TGTGCCAGCAGCTCGTTCACAGATACGCAGTATTTT.

This clone was recorded a few times. The J gene is TRBJ1-2, the V gene TRBV4-1; TRBD1 aligns across 9 bases. V gave up 1 base and J gave up 2 bases; unmatched junction bases: 14. This CDR3 has 19 residues. The V gene's germline CDR1 is MGHRA and CDR2 YSYEKL. DNA for the CDR3: TGCGCCAGCAGCCAAGGGTTCCGGGACAGGGTAAAGTCAAACTATGGCTACACCTTC. This encodes CASSQGFRDRVKSNYGYTF.

The V gene is TRBV2, the J gene TRBJ2-3; no clear D gene. Germline assignment: CDR1 SNHLY and CDR2 FYNNEI. The CDR3 has 12 amino acids. V dropped 5 bases and J dropped 6 bases, with 9 bases sitting between them. The CDR3 here is CASSPTGDTQYF. The CDR3 DNA reads as TGTGCCAGCAGTCCAACCGGGGATACGCAGTATTTT.

The chain has TRBV4-3 and TRBJ1-2, with 7 positions matching TRBD1. After removal of 0 bases from V and 4 bases from J, the junction contained 5 bases not matched to a gene. Germline CDR1 LGHNA, CDR2 YSLEER. This CDR3 region has 15 residues. The CDR3 is CASSQEGGRVYGYTF. CDR3 in DNA: TGCGCCAGCAGCCAAGAAGGGGGCCGGGTCTATGGCTACACCTTC.